Below, one T cell receptor (beta chain) is given with its context. The target of this receptor is not known. Per-nucleotide qualities are absent, and no much larger clonotype sits a single base away. Reading from cysteine to phenylalanine, the CDR3 counts 15 amino acids. Only the CDR3 DNA stays, 45 bases, in frame from base 1. After removal of 1 base from V and 8 bases from J, the junction retains 6 bases not matched to a gene. Taken from the germline V gene, the CDR1 and CDR2 loops are MGHRA and YSYEKL. For the CD8 naive samples, CD45RO-negative cells were positively selected for CCR7, yielding a CD45RA+CCR7+ population from which TemRA cells were excluded. Donors were healthy HIV-negative adults with no recently reported acute infections or vaccinations. Every donor was a Caucasian adult living in Nashville, Tennessee, USA. Blood was obtained by leukapheresis, after which PBMCs were separated by Ficoll-Histopaque density gradient centrifugation and cryopreserved in liquid nitrogen vapor phase. Analytical flow cytometry was used to check the purity and quantity of every magnetically sorted T cell population. Each sorted fraction had its genomic DNA isolated and then quantified by UV absorbance on a Nanodrop 2000c.

Using the deep immunoSEQ assay, multiplex PCR amplified TCR CDR3 regions from genomic DNA. Genomic DNA extracted from each cell subset was distributed evenly over all wells of several immunoSEQ 96-well plates, and each plate served as one replicate. For sorted subsets, approximately 200 ng of genomic DNA, equivalent to 30,000 or so T cell genomes, went into each replicate PCR. The purified libraries were quantified using a Qubit 3.0 fluorometer, sized with a Bioanalyzer 2100, and then quantified again using the KAPA Library Quantification kit. A separate single-read 150-cycle Illumina NextSeq 550 flow cell was used to sequence each immunoSEQ 96-well plate. Per the original workflow: Because only junctional sequences without quality scores were contained in the immunoSEQ output, filtering matching that applied to full-length reads could not be performed. Sequences were annotated with PyIR, a Python wrapper for IgBLAST v1.9, and V/J genes and CDR3 were assigned using IMGT germline references. Reads were filtered out if the reads had weak V/J assignments (E-value above 1e-6), no CDR3, stop codons, out-of-frame junctions, or ambiguous translated residues. A V3J clonotype was defined by an identical inferred V gene, J gene, and CDR3 amino acid sequence. Percentage overlap between repertoires was calculated by dividing the number of shared unique clonotypes by the size of the smaller repertoire. RTK rarefaction, the Chao1 estimator, and Recon v2.1 estimates of unobserved clonotypes were used to assess repertoire richness. Generation probabilities were computed with OLGA for all TCRbeta clonotypes obtained by the gDNA method from several donors. TCRdb re-hosts the immuneACCESS table, in-frame sequences only. Its copies lack some clones; in the studies checked, an unresolved V gene accounts for under half of them, and the cause for the rest is not known. V, J and clone size derive from that table, while D and trimming were established from the DNA sequence. This sample lists 1.5 million to 2.5 million clones; 85% to 95% were detected once. Clones ranked in the top ten supply roughly 1% of the sample.

These data belong to a study of shared clonotypes between healthy human individuals (dated by TCRdb to the early 2020s). Looking at the study overall: The cohort comprised a couple of women and a few men aged 18 to 49 years. Between about 0.94 and 10 billion PBMCs per donor were obtained by leukapheresis. The study deeply sequenced blood TCR repertoires of roughly five healthy adults to estimate repertoire size and the extent of clonotype sharing between individuals. Per donor, three plates each were used for CD4 naive and CD4 memory, two for CD8 naive, and one for CD8 memory. To increase sequencing depth and limit assay-specific biases, different laboratories used diverse techniques to prepare libraries and sequence TCR repertoires.

Beyond this particular receptor, the publication reports: Incomplete sequencing was indicated by rarefaction of sorted-subset datasets, despite the large sequencing depth. The genetic and exposure-history diversity represented was limited by the small number of donors. Across a few donors, approximately 5% of naive CD4, around 3.5% of naive CD8, 2% to 2.5% of memory CD4, and approximately 0.42% of memory CD8 clonotypes were shared. Sampling was limited to blood, and TCR repertoires in tissue likely differ from TCR repertoires in blood. Larger estimated clonotype richness was generally found for naive subsets than for memory subsets. Clonotypes shared by all four sorted-subset donors showed higher generation probabilities than non-shared clonotypes. Based on pairwise subsampling, the degree of clonotype sharing among donors was expected to be affected by sequencing depth.

The TCR sequence derives from a man younger than 35 in good health. This chain joins TRBV4-1 to TRBJ2-1; TRBD2 aligns with 9 central bases. The specimen sequenced was naive CD8+ T cells sorted from blood. Reading the label with the study, this specimen's cell subset or site is: CD45RA+CCR7+. The CDR3 corresponds to CASSQGPGLADEQFF. The DNA reads TGCGCCAGCAGCCAAGGGCCGGGACTAGCCGATGAGCAGTTCTTC.